A single sample is the source of the 15 T cell receptor beta chains below, sequenced in a study of blood T cell repertoires in COVID-19. Clones were sequenced by immunoSEQ multiplex PCR, and TCRdb holds only the in-frame ones, with some missing. The data hold around 84,000 clones, with around 87% observed a single time. The sequenced sample consisted of peripheral blood. The receptors originated from an elderly man with active or convalescent COVID-19.

The genes are TRBV3-1 (or the pseudogene TRBV3-2) and TRBJ2-5, with TRBD2 matching 8 bases. The CDR3 has 16 amino acids. Germline assignment: CDR1 LGHDT and CDR2 YNNKEL (reference sequence). The ends lost 2 bases at V and 5 bases at J; junction bases unmatched: 10. CDR3 coding DNA: TGTGCCAGCAGCCAAACCACTAGCGGATGGGGGGAGACCCAGTACTTC. Encoded protein: CASSQTTSGWGETQYF.

CDR3 nucleotides: TGTGCCAGCAGCTCAACTACGACTAGCGTCCAAGAGACCCAGTACTTC. Translated, it gives CASSSTTTSVQETQYF. The genes are TRBV5-6 and TRBJ2-5, with 8 bases fitting TRBD2. With V trimmed by 3 bases and J by 1 base, 8 bases remained unmatched. The CDR3 runs 16 residues. CDR1 SGHDT and CDR2 YYEEEE come from the germline V gene.

The chain has TRBV13 and TRBJ2-1; D not certain. The CDR3 is 12 amino acids. The germline V and J ends were trimmed by 5 bases and 9 bases, with 11 bases remaining between them. The germline V gene has CDR1 PRHDT and CDR2 FYEKMQ (reference sequence). CDR3 sequence: CASSAAGSEQFF. DNA of the CDR3: TGTGCCAGCAGCGCCGCCGGTAGTGAGCAGTTCTTC.

The chain links TRBV5-1 to TRBJ1-2; D is undetermined. The V end lost 0 bases, the J end lost 8 bases, and 8 bases lay between the germline ends. This CDR3 is 12 amino acids long. Germline V gene data show CDR1 as SGHRS and CDR2 as YFSETQ. CDR3 DNA: TGCGCCAGCAGCTTGGCCGGGAAAGGCTACACCTTC. It specifies CASSLAGKGYTF.

This clone appeared a single time. J is TRBJ1-2 and V is TRBV15, with TRBD1 as a possible D gene (5 bases). The germline CDR1 and CDR2 sequences are LNHNV and YYDKDF (reference sequence). This CDR3 has 15 amino acids. V lost 6 bases and J 3 bases, leaving 17 bases between the germline ends. CDR3 in amino acids: CATRRGGGGDYGYTF. CDR3 DNA sequence: TGTGCCACCAGAAGGGGCGGGGGAGGGGACTATGGCTACACCTTC.

The rearrangement joins TRBV5-6 to TRBJ2-3, with TRBD2 matching 11 bases. There are 15 residues in the CDR3. The germline V gene encodes CDR1 SGHDT and CDR2 YYEEEE. Trimming removed 2 bases from V and 5 bases from J; junction bases left unmatched: 4. The CDR3 DNA sequence: TGTGCCAGCAGCTTCCCGGGACTAGCGGTAGATACGCAGTATTTT. This gives the protein CASSFPGLAVDTQYF.

The rearrangement joins TRBV28 to TRBJ1-2; 7 bases align to TRBD1. Germline values: CDR1 MDHEN, CDR2 SYDVKM. The CDR3 extends over 12 amino acids. The V gene end was trimmed by 10 bases and the J gene end by 4 bases; junction bases not matched to a gene: 6. This CDR3 reads CATSGGTYGYTF. In DNA, the CDR3 is TGTGCCACCTCAGGGGGGACCTATGGCTACACCTTC.

V is TRBV6-1 and J is TRBJ2-2, with 7 bases fitting TRBD1. The CDR3 runs 17 residues. V dropped 3 bases and J dropped 4; count of bases not matched to a gene: 11. Germline CDR1 is MNHNS and CDR2 is SASEGT. CDR3 region: CASSDPTGRGFTGELFF. The CDR3 region has the DNA TGTGCCAGCAGTGACCCGACGGGCAGGGGGTTCACCGGGGAGCTGTTTTTT.

The chain combines TRBV11-2 with TRBJ1-1; no reliable D call. The CDR3 spans 14 residues. The V end was cut by 2 bases, the J end by 1 base, with 8 bases between. CDR1 and CDR2 (germline): SGHAT, FQNNGV. The CDR3 loop reads CASSLSAANTEAFF. The DNA of the CDR3 is TGTGCCAGCAGCTTAAGCGCAGCGAACACTGAAGCTTTCTTT.

The chain carries TRBV12-5 and TRBJ2-7; D remains unclear. CDR3 size: 13 residues. Germline CDR1 reads LGHNT; CDR2 reads FRNRAP. V was shortened by 1 base and J by 4 bases, with 8 bases between the two germline ends. The CDR3 here is CASGLGLSYEQYV. In DNA form, the CDR3 reads TGTGCTAGTGGTTTGGGTCTGAGTTACGAGCAGTACGTC.

V and J are TRBV7-2 and TRBJ1-2; TRBD1 matches at 7 bases. The CDR3 consists of 15 residues. Germline loops: CDR1 SGHTA, CDR2 FQGNSA. The trim removed 1 base at V and 7 bases at J, leaving 9 bases unmatched. CDR3 bases: TGTGCCAGCAGCTTAGTAGGAGGGCAGGGGGGTGGCTACACCTTC. Translated, it gives CASSLVGGQGGGYTF.

The table lists this clone with a few counts. The chain has TRBV7-2 and TRBJ1-1; possibly TRBD1 for D (6 bases). The CDR3 runs to 15 residues. The V and J ends lost 1 base and 2 bases respectively, with 11 bases between them. In germline, CDR1 is SGHTA, CDR2 FQGNSA. CDR3 region: CASSLEGHSNTEAFF. The CDR3 nucleotides are TGTGCCAGCAGCTTAGAGGGACACAGTAACACTGAAGCTTTCTTT.

V is TRBV29-1 and J is TRBJ1-1, with TRBD1 as a possible D gene (5 bases). CDR3 length: 14 residues. V shed 6 bases and J shed 4 bases, with 18 bases lying between them. CDR1 is SQVTM, CDR2 ANQGSEA, per germline. The CDR3 sequence is CSVILGPGGTEAFF. CDR3 coding DNA: TGCAGCGTCATACTCGGCCCCGGGGGCACTGAAGCTTTCTTT.

The CDR3 loop reads CASSFRTGGKNTEAFF. CDR3 in DNA: TGCGCCAGCAGCTTTCGGACAGGGGGCAAGAACACTGAAGCTTTCTTT. The chain is built from TRBV5-1 and TRBJ1-1; the match to TRBD1 covers 11 bases. Per germline, CDR1 SGHRS and CDR2 YFSETQ. Trimming took 2 bases from V and 1 from J; bases not matched to a gene: 4. The CDR3 has 16 residues.

This clone was counted a few times. The chain uses TRBV9 and TRBJ2-1; 10 bases are a match to TRBD2. V gave up 0 bases and J gave up 3 bases; unmatched junction bases: 3. Germline CDR1 is SGDLS and CDR2 is YYNGEE. The length of the CDR3 is 16 residues. The DNA for the CDR3 is TGTGCCAGCAGCGTAGTAGGGACTAGCGACTACAATGAGCAGTTCTTC. It specifies CASSVVGTSDYNEQFF.